The 31 T cell receptor beta chains given below trace back to one sample, sequenced in a study of beta chain features in type 1 diabetes. Every bit of the isolated RNA underwent reverse transcription, so sequencing read expressed TCRB transcripts. Measured with immunoSEQ multiplex PCR; TCRdb has only the in-frame clones, and not every one. Of around 300,000 clones in the sample, about 8.5% are singletons; the top ten hold approximately 0.93%. The sequenced sample consisted of central memory CD4+ T cells from blood. Source of these receptors: a woman between 18 and 29 years old in good health.

This clone has only a few counts. The genes are TRBV25-1 and TRBJ1-2, with D unresolved. V was clipped by 4 bases and J by 0 bases, with 3 bases between them. CDR1 and CDR2 from the germline V gene are MGHDK and SYGVNS. This CDR3 contains 12 residues. This CDR3 reads CASSATNYGYTF. Written as DNA, the CDR3 is TGTGCCAGCAGTGCCACTAACTATGGCTACACCTTC.

At least ten counts were recorded for this clone. This chain joins TRBV7-2 and TRBJ2-1; D might be TRBD2 (6 bases). CDR3 size: 15 residues. V lost 4 bases, J lost 8 bases, and 18 bases lay in between. Per germline, CDR1 SGHTA and CDR2 FQGNSA. DNA for the CDR3: TGTGCCAGCAGCTCCCTAGCGTCCACGGGAGATGAGCAGTTCTTC. As protein: CASSSLASTGDEQFF.

This clone was observed a handful of times. The junction differs from germline at one of its ends, possibly a read error. Additional DNA sequences in this sample encode the identical CDR3. The CDR3 coding sequence is TGTGCCAGTAGTCGGGCGAAAAGACGAAACACTGAAGCCTTCTTT. This codes for CASSRAKRRNTEAFF. V and J are TRBV19 and TRBJ1-1; D is uncertain. The V gene's germline CDR1 is LNHDA and CDR2 SQIVND (reference sequence). This CDR3 is built from 15 residues.

Only a few counts were recorded for this clone. The chain is built from TRBV28 and TRBJ2-3; the match to TRBD1 covers 7 bases. The CDR3 totals 14 residues. Germline V lookup: CDR1 MDHEN, CDR2 SYDVKM. The ends lost 7 bases at V and 2 bases at J; junction bases unmatched: 6. The CDR3, as DNA: TGTGCCAGCATGGTAACAGGGGCCACAGATACGCAGTATTTT. As protein: CASMVTGATDTQYF. The full variable domain, with the rest looked up from reference TRBV28 and TRBJ2-3, is DVKVTQSSRYLVKRTGEKVFLECVQDMDHENMFWYRQDPGLGLRLIYFSYDVKMKEKGDIPEGYSVSREKKERFSLILESASTNQTSMYLCASMVTGATDTQYFGPGTRLTVL.

This clone was found many times. This chain uses TRBV14 with TRBJ2-1; 12 bases agree with TRBD2. Germline V gives CDR1 SGHDN, CDR2 FVKESK. The CDR3 is 18 residues long. V trimming: 0 bases; J trimming: 7 bases; junction bases outside the gene matches: 10. The CDR3 here is CASSQETSGRKLGNEQFF. In DNA, the CDR3 is TGTGCCAGCAGCCAAGAGACTAGCGGGAGAAAGCTAGGGAATGAGCAGTTCTTC.

This clone has just a few counts. This chain uses TRBV30 with TRBJ1-4, with 7 bases identical to TRBD1. Germline-derived CDR1 and CDR2 are GTSNPN and SVGIG (reference sequence). Germline trimming cut 5 bases from V and 8 bases from J; bases unmatched to any gene: 5. This CDR3 is built from 12 residues. CDR3 coding DNA: TGTGCCTGGGGAGGGGGCGGCGAAAAACTGTTTTTT. Residues: CAWGGGGEKLFF.

The chain links TRBV10-3 to TRBJ2-2, with a possible D match to TRBD1 (6 bases). Germline-derived CDR1 and CDR2 are ENHRY and SYGVKD. V was trimmed by 7 bases and J by 4 bases, leaving 10 bases between them. The CDR3 has 13 residues. The CDR3 reads CAINPGVTGELFF. In nucleotides, the CDR3 is TGTGCCATCAACCCAGGGGTCACCGGGGAGCTGTTTTTT.

This clone was counted only a few times. The chain joins TRBV19 to TRBJ1-2, with 7 nucleotides matching TRBD1. With 4 bases clipped from V and 2 bases from J, the junction kept 4 bases outside the gene matches. Germline lookup yields CDR1 LNHDA and CDR2 SQIVND (reference sequence). This CDR3 comprises 14 residues. CDR3 protein: CASSRDSTNYGYTF. The CDR3, as DNA: TGTGCCAGTAGTAGGGACAGCACCAACTATGGCTACACCTTC.

The chain recombines TRBV7-9 with TRBJ2-1; 8 nucleotides line up with TRBD1. CDR1 and CDR2 from the germline V gene are SEHNR and FQNEAQ (reference sequence). There are 15 residues in the CDR3. V shed 0 bases and J 8 bases; nucleotides not matched to a gene: 6. The CDR3 DNA sequence: TGTGCCAGCAGCTTAGCGGGGACAGGCGGTTATGAGCAGTTCTTC. Its translation: CASSLAGTGGYEQFF.

This clone was seen a handful of times. The V and J genes are TRBV5-4 and TRBJ1-2; D is undetermined. CDR3 length equals 12 residues. V lost 4 bases and J lost 7, with 11 bases in between. Germline values: CDR1 SGHNT, CDR2 YYREEE (reference sequence). In DNA form, the CDR3 reads TGTGCCAGCAGCGCAAGCACGGCTGGCTACACCTTC. Translating gives CASSASTAGYTF.

This clone has only a few counts. Here the CDR3 reads CASSLDGDEQFF. DNA of the CDR3: TGTGCCAGCAGCTTGGATGGGGATGAGCAGTTCTTC. This chain joins TRBV5-6 and TRBJ2-1; D gene uncertain. The CDR3 is 12 amino acids. Trimming cost V 0 bases and J 8 bases, with 6 bases left between them. Germline V gene sequence: CDR1 SGHDT, CDR2 YYEEEE.

The J gene is TRBJ2-6, the V gene TRBV19; D not certain. The CDR3 sequence is 15 residues long. The V end lost 2 bases, the J end lost 0 bases, and 5 bases lay between the germline ends. Per germline, CDR1 LNHDA and CDR2 SQIVND (reference sequence). DNA of the CDR3: TGTGCCAGTAGTATAATAAGCTCTGGGGCCAACGTCCTGACTTTC. It yields the protein CASSIISSGANVLTF.

The rearrangement links TRBV18 to TRBJ2-5, with 7 bases aligning to TRBD2. Trimming took 3 bases from V and 5 from J; bases not matched to a gene: 6. Germline CDR1 reads KGHSH; CDR2 reads LQKENI. This CDR3 has 14 residues. This CDR3 reads CASSPGLGSETQYF. Here the CDR3 DNA reads TGTGCCAGCTCACCCGGACTAGGGTCGGAGACCCAGTACTTC.

In this sample, this clone turned up a few times. The rearrangement joins TRBV30 to TRBJ1-3, with D hard to call. Germline-derived CDR1 and CDR2 are GTSNPN and SVGIG (reference sequence). The germline V and J ends were trimmed by 4 bases and 0 bases, with 7 bases remaining between them. The CDR3 is made up of 13 amino acids. CDR3 nucleotide sequence: TGTGCCTGGAAACAGAGCTCTGGAAACACCATATATTTT. Its translation: CAWKQSSGNTIYF.

The rearrangement joins TRBV7-2 to TRBJ1-2; TRBD1 matches 8 bases. The CDR3 loop spans 14 amino acids. V dropped 5 bases and J dropped 3; count of bases not matched to a gene: 5. Germline-derived CDR1 and CDR2 are SGHTA and FQGNSA. The CDR3 protein is CASSPQTGDYGYTF. The CDR3 DNA reads TGTGCCAGCAGCCCTCAGACAGGGGACTATGGCTACACCTTC.

V usage is TRBV7-7 and J usage is TRBJ2-5; D gene ambiguous. The germline V gene has CDR1 SSHAT and CDR2 FNYEAQ (reference sequence). With 3 bases removed from V and 5 bases from J, the gap between germline ends came to 10 bases. CDR3 size: 13 residues. CDR3 coding DNA: TGTGCCAGCAGCTTGACACGGCGGGAGACCCAGTACTTC. It codes for CASSLTRRETQYF.

The J gene is TRBJ1-2, the V gene TRBV6-6; D is unclear. CDR3 length equals 13 residues. Trimming left V 4 bases short and J 4 bases short, with 10 bases between. The V gene's germline CDR1 is MNHNY and CDR2 SVGAGI (reference sequence). The CDR3 DNA follows: TGTGCCAGCAGTTCGGACTTGGGCTATGGCTACACCTTC. This translates into CASSSDLGYGYTF.

The chain combines TRBV18 with TRBJ1-3; D possibly corresponds to TRBD1 (5 bases). The germline gives CDR1 KGHSH, CDR2 LQKENI. This CDR3 has 15 residues. V was trimmed by 2 bases and J by 2 bases, leaving 10 bases between them. The chain's CDR3 is CASSPNTRAGNTIYF. CDR3 DNA sequence: TGTGCCAGCTCACCAAATACCAGGGCTGGAAACACCATATATTTT. The full variable domain, completed using reference TRBV18 and TRBJ1-3, is NAGVMQNPRHLVRRRGQEARLRCSPMKGHSHVYWYRQLPEEGLKFMVYLQKENIIDESGMPKERFSAEFPKEGPSILRIQQVVRGDSAAYFCASSPNTRAGNTIYFGEGSWLTVV.

This chain connects TRBV28 to TRBJ2-3; D perhaps matches TRBD2 (6 bases). The CDR3 runs to 14 residues. V gave up 7 bases and J gave up 2 bases, with 13 bases separating them. Germline-derived CDR1 and CDR2 are MDHEN and SYDVKM. CDR3 DNA sequence: TGTGCCAGCATTATGGGGGGTAACACAGATACGCAGTATTTT. Its translation: CASIMGGNTDTQYF.

This clone was counted between two and nine times. V and J are TRBV19 and TRBJ1-2; D call uncertain. The CDR3 is 12 residues long. Germline CDR1 and CDR2: LNHDA and SQIVND (reference sequence). The ends were cut back, 6 bases at V and 3 bases at J, with 8 bases in the middle. CDR3 amino acids: CASSGVYYGYTF. In DNA, the CDR3 is TGTGCCAGTAGCGGGGTATACTATGGCTACACCTTC.

This clone was recorded at least ten times. The rearrangement joins TRBV25-1 to TRBJ2-7; D gene uncertain. With 6 bases removed from V and 1 base from J, the gap between germline ends came to 13 bases. The CDR3 is 14 residues long. Germline CDR1 MGHDK, CDR2 SYGVNS. The CDR3 nucleotides read TGTGCCAGCAGCCTCGCGGCGGTGTCCTACGAGCAGTACTTC. Residues: CASSLAAVSYEQYF.

This clone was counted a few times. The rearrangement links TRBV6-1 to TRBJ2-1, with D possibly matching TRBD2 (7 bases). The germline V gene has CDR1 MNHNS and CDR2 SASEGT. The CDR3 sequence is 16 residues long. V dropped 3 bases and J dropped 13 bases, with 25 bases sitting between them. CDR3 region: CASSDQGTTGAGGQFF. The CDR3 DNA reads TGTGCCAGCAGTGACCAAGGGACTACGGGGGCCGGTGGCCAGTTCTTC.

V gene TRBV7-2 combines with J gene TRBJ2-1; D tentatively fits TRBD1 or TRBD2 (5 bases each). CDR1 and CDR2 from the germline V gene are SGHTA and FQGNSA. The CDR3 contains 13 residues. V lost 5 bases and J lost 14, with 19 bases in between. The CDR3 DNA sequence: TGTGCCAGCAGCCCCGACCTCGGGGCAGAAAAGTTCTTC. Translating it yields CASSPDLGAEKFF.

This clone was seen a few times. Other DNA sequences within the sample encode an identical CDR3. The rearrangement joins TRBV6-1 to TRBJ1-6; D is undetermined. V lost 4 bases, J lost 4 bases, and 8 bases lay in between. The CDR3 is made up of 14 amino acids. Germline CDR1 and CDR2: MNHNS and SASEGT. CDR3 loop: CASSAGPYNSPLHF. The CDR3 DNA follows: TGTGCCAGCAGTGCGGGTCCGTATAATTCACCCCTCCACTTT.

This chain links TRBV5-4 with TRBJ2-3, with 9 bases fitting TRBD1. Germline assignment: CDR1 SGHNT and CDR2 YYREEE (reference sequence). Unmatched junction bases numbered 7, after V lost 4 bases and J lost 1 base. CDR3 size: 16 residues. DNA for the CDR3: TGTGCCAGCAGCGCCTCGGGACAGGGTGGCACAGATACGCAGTATTTT. Translation gives CASSASGQGGTDTQYF.

This clone was seen more than once but under ten times. The chain employs TRBV7-2 and TRBJ2-3; D ambiguous. V dropped 1 base and J dropped 6 bases, with 8 bases sitting between them. Germline V gives CDR1 SGHTA, CDR2 FQGNSA. CDR3 size: 13 residues. The CDR3 protein is CASSLGGPDTQYF. The CDR3 DNA reads TGTGCCAGCAGCTTAGGAGGCCCCGATACGCAGTATTTT.

V gene TRBV2 combines with J gene TRBJ2-3; a weak D match, TRBD2 (5 bases). V shed 6 bases and J shed 5 bases, with 9 bases lying between them. This CDR3 region has 12 residues. Germline CDR1 is SNHLY and CDR2 is FYNNEI. CDR3 in DNA: TGTGCCAGCAGGCTGGGGAGAGATACGCAGTATTTT. This gives the protein CASRLGRDTQYF.

This clone was detected only a few times. The rearrangement joins TRBV13 to TRBJ1-2, with D perhaps TRBD1 (6 bases). Trimming took 5 bases from V and 0 from J, leaving 13 bases between them. Germline CDR1 is PRHDT and CDR2 is FYEKMQ (reference sequence). CDR3 length equals 15 residues. CDR3 sequence: CASSTQGGTNYGYTF. In DNA form, the CDR3 reads TGTGCCAGCAGCACCCAAGGGGGGACTAACTATGGCTACACCTTC.

This clone was seen only a few times. The chain links TRBV6-6 to TRBJ1-2, with 7 bases identical to TRBD1. The germline V gene has CDR1 MNHNY and CDR2 SVGAGI (reference sequence). The CDR3 extends over 15 amino acids. V lost 5 bases, J lost 0 bases, and 6 bases stayed unmatched. The CDR3 DNA is TGTGCCAGCAGTAAGGGGGGACAGACTAACTATGGCTACACCTTC. This translates into CASSKGGQTNYGYTF.

This clone turned up a few times. The chain links TRBV5-1 to TRBJ2-5, with a possible D match to TRBD1 (6 bases). CDR1 SGHRS and CDR2 YFSETQ come from the germline V gene. The CDR3 extends over 16 amino acids. Trimming pared 3 bases from V and 7 bases from J, leaving 22 bases between. CDR3 in DNA: TGCGCCAGCAGCTCGGCTTTGACAGGCGCGCCAGGGACCCAGTACTTC. This codes for CASSSALTGAPGTQYF.

The genes are TRBV28 and TRBJ2-1, with D possibly being TRBD1 or TRBD2 (5 bases each). Per germline, CDR1 MDHEN and CDR2 SYDVKM. Trimming pared 8 bases from V and 8 bases from J, leaving 16 bases between. The CDR3 has 13 amino acids. CDR3 sequence reads: CASPSGRRDEQFF. The CDR3 DNA reads TGTGCCAGCCCCTCGGGGCGCCGCGATGAGCAGTTCTTC.